This T cell receptor beta chain was identified in a study of cytomegalovirus exposure and HLA in healthy donors. Notes on the study in general: A later analysis found first-cohort TCR clusters tended to co-occur in the roughly 120 validation repertoires. Cytomegalovirus-associated TCR beta chains were listed, numbering some 180.

Concerning this clone: The target antigen is unknown.

Here immunoSEQ multiplex PCR was the method, and the copy in TCRdb shows in-frame clones only, minus some. Of a few hundred thousand clones detected, about 89% appear once; the ten largest clones hold 0.8% to 1.2%. From the 120-subject validation cohort, which was separate from the approximately 700-subject first cohort, the donors were drawn. Germline CDR1 reads SGHNT; CDR2 reads YYREEE (reference sequence). V was pared by 5 bases and J by 6 bases, with 14 bases between. The CDR3 has 14 residues. This TCR came from a woman between 18 and 29 years old in good health and CMV-seronegative. The chain recombines TRBV5-4 with TRBJ2-2; tentatively, D is TRBD2 (7 bases). Sequences were obtained from PBMCs. CDR3 in amino acids: CASRTWGGPGELFF. The CDR3 coding sequence is TGTGCCAGCAGAACCTGGGGGGGCCCCGGGGAGCTGTTTTTT. The full variable domain, rest sourced from reference TRBV5-4 and TRBJ2-2, is ETGVTQSPTHLIKTRGQQVTLRCSSQSGHNTVSWYQQALGQGPQFIFQYYREEENGRGNFPPRFSGLQFPNYSSELNVNALELDDSALYLCASRTWGGPGELFFGEGSRLTVL.